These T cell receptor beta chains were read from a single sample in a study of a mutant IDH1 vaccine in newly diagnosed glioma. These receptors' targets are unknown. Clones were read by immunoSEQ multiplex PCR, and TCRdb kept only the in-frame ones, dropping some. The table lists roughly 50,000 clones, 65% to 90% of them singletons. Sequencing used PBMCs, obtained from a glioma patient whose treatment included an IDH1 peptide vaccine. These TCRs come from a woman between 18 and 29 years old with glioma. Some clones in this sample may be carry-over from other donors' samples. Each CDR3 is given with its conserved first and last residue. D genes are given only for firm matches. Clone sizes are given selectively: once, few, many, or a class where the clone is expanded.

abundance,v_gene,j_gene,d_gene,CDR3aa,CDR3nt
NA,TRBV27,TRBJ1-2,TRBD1,CASSSRDRNYGYTF,TGTGCCAGCAGTTCCAGGGACAGGAACTATGGCTACACCTTC
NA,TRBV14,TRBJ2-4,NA,CASSQAGMGSGIQYF,TGTGCCAGCAGCCAAGCGGGTATGGGTTCGGGCATTCAGTACTTC
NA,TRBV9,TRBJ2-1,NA,CASSVWSESSYNEQFF,TGTGCCAGCAGCGTATGGAGCGAGAGCTCCTACAATGAGCAGTTCTTC
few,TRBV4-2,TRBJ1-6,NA,CASSHLRDYNSPLHF,TGTGCCAGCAGCCACCTCCGGGACTATAATTCACCCCTCCACTTT
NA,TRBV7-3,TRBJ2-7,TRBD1,CASSSSGTGTGEQYF,TGTGCCAGCAGCTCCTCCGGGACAGGGACGGGGGAGCAGTACTTC
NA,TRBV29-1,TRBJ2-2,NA,CSVPTETGELFF,TGCAGCGTGCCGACTGAAACCGGGGAGCTGTTTTTT
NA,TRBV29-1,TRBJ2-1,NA,CSVFLGGASGNEQFF,TGCAGCGTTTTCCTGGGGGGGGCTTCCGGCAATGAGCAGTTCTTC
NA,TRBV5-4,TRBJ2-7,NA,CASSLKGADEQYF,TGTGCCAGCAGCTTGAAAGGGGCGGACGAGCAGTACTTC
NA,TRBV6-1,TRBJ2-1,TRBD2,CASMFLRGGHNEQFF,TGTGCCAGCATGTTCTTGCGGGGGGGCCACAATGAGCAGTTCTTC
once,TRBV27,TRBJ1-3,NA,CASSLSGHSGNTIYF,TGTGCCAGCAGTTTATCGGGACACTCTGGAAACACCATATATTTT
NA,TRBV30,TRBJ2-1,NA,CAWTLGSDSYNEQFF,TGTGCCTGGACCTTGGGTAGCGACTCCTACAATGAGCAGTTCTTC
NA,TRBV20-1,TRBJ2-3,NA,CSARVGGLTLF,TGCAGTGCTAGAGTTGGGGGACTTACACTTTTT
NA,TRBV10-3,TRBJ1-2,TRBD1,CAISGRRDSNYGYTF,TGTGCCATCAGTGGACGGAGGGACAGCAACTATGGCTACACCTTC
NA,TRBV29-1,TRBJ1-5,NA,CSVAIGGGSNQPQHF,TGCAGCGTGGCTATCGGGGGCGGTAGCAATCAGCCCCAGCATTTT
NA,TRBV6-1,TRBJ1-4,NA,CASRHLREYEKLFF,TGTGCCAGCAGACACCTCCGGGAATATGAAAAACTGTTTTTT
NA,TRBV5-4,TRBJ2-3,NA,CASSPGPLKGTDTQYF,TGTGCCAGCAGCCCCGGCCCCCTGAAGGGGACAGATACGCAGTATTTT
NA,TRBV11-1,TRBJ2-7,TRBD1,CASSLRRTGALYEQYF,TGTGCCAGCAGCTTACGGCGGACAGGGGCCTTATACGAGCAGTACTTC
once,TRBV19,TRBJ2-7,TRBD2,CASSIHASGRPGSEQYF,TGTGCCAGTAGTATTCACGCTAGCGGGAGGCCCGGGTCCGAGCAGTACTTC
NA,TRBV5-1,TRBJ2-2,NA,CASSLEGQGGTGELFF,TGCGCCAGCAGCTTGGAGGGGCAGGGTGGCACCGGGGAGCTGTTTTTT
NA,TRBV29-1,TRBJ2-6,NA,CSVSGGHSGANVLTF,TGCAGCGTTTCTGGGGGGCACTCTGGGGCCAACGTCCTGACTTTC
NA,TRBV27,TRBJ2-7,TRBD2,CASSWRAGGTYEQYF,TGTGCCAGCAGCTGGCGAGCGGGAGGAACCTACGAGCAGTACTTC
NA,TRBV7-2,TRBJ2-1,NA,CASSRVGSEQFF,TGTGCCAGCTCGAGGGTAGGAAGTGAGCAGTTCTTC
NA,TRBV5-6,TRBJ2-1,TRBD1,CASSPDRGLTYNEQFF,TGTGCCAGCAGCCCGGACAGGGGCCTAACCTACAATGAGCAGTTCTTC
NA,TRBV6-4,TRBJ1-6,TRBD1,CASRPTGGNSPLHF,TGTGCCAGCAGACCGACAGGGGGCAATTCACCCCTCCACTTT
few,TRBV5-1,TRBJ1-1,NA,CASSLEGGLVAFF,TGCGCCAGCAGCTTGGAAGGGGGGCTAGTAGCTTTCTTT
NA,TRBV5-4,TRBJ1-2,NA,CASRLEQGGPYGYTF,TGTGCCAGCAGATTGGAACAGGGTGGCCCCTATGGCTACACCTTC
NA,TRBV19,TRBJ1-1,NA,CASWGGGAPEAFF,TGTGCCAGTTGGGGCGGGGGGGCTCCTGAAGCTTTCTTT
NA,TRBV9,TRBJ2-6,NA,CASSGGRRTGANVLTF,TGTGCCAGCAGCGGAGGCCGGAGGACTGGGGCCAACGTCCTGACTTTC
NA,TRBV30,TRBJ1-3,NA,CAWAPGGGRGNTIYF,TGTGCCTGGGCCCCCGGTGGAGGACGTGGAAACACCATATATTTT
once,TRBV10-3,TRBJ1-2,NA,CAISEWLREGYGYTF,TGTGCCATCAGTGAGTGGTTAAGAGAGGGCTATGGCTACACCTTC
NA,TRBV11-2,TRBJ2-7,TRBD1,CASSLDRGTYEQYF,TGTGCCAGCAGCTTAGACAGGGGGACCTACGAGCAGTACTTC
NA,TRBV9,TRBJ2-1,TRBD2,CASSVSVGGRVLF,TGTGCCAGCAGCGTGTCAGTTGGCGGGAGGGTCCTCTTC
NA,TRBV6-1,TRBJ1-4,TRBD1,CASRGQGATSEKLFF,TGTGCCAGCAGAGGACAGGGGGCAACTAGTGAAAAACTGTTTTTT
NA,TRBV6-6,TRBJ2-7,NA,CASSYGPRSSYEQYF,TGTGCCAGCAGTTACGGACCGAGAAGCTCCTACGAGCAGTACTTC
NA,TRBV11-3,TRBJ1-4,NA,CASSLNEKLFF,TGTGCCAGCAGCTTAAATGAAAAACTGTTTTTT
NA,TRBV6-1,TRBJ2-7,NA,CASSDQGAGAYEQYF,TGTGCCAGCAGTGATCAGGGGGCGGGAGCCTACGAGCAGTACTTC
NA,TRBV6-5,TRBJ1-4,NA,CASSYSGRTNEKLFF,TGTGCCAGCAGTTACTCGGGGCGGACTAATGAAAAACTGTTTTTT
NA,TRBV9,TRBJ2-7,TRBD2,CASSVAASGGSYEQYF,TGTGCCAGCAGCGTAGCGGCTAGCGGGGGTTCCTACGAGCAGTACTTC
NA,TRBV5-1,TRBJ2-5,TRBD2,CASGPGGAGQETQYF,TGCGCCAGCGGCCCGGGAGGGGCTGGCCAAGAGACCCAGTACTTC
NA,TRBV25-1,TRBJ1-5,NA,CASSEGSNQPQHF,TGTGCCAGCAGTGAAGGTAGCAATCAGCCCCAGCATTTT
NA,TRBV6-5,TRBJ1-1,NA,CASSRSYKGTEAFF,TGTGCCAGCAGTCGATCGTATAAGGGCACTGAAGCTTTCTTT
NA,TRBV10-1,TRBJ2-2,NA,CASNQGLPGELFF,TGCGCCAGCAATCAGGGGCTCCCCGGGGAGCTGTTTTTT
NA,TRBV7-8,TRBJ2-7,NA,CASSSSAATGEQYF,TGTGCCAGCAGCTCCTCCGCCGCGACGGGGGAGCAGTACTTC
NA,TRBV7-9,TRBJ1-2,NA,CASVLSLSGYTF,TGTGCCAGCGTTTTAAGCTTGAGTGGCTACACCTTC
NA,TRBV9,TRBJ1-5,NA,CASSVYGGNQPQHF,TGTGCCAGCAGCGTATACGGGGGAAATCAGCCCCAGCATTTT
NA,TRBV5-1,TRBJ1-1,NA,CASSLRGNTEAFF,TGCGCCAGCAGCTTAAGAGGGAACACTGAAGCTTTCTTT
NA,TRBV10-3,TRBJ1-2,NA,CAISGLDGSYTF,TGTGCCATCAGTGGGTTGGACGGTAGCTACACCTTC
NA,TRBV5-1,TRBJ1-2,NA,CASSLGGNYGYTF,TGCGCCAGCAGCTTGGGGGGGAACTATGGCTACACCTTC
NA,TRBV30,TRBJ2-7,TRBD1,CAWGTGGSLYEQYF,TGTGCCTGGGGAACAGGGGGTTCCCTCTACGAGCAGTACTTC
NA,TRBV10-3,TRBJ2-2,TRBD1,CAIRDTGANTGELFF,TGTGCCATCAGAGATACAGGGGCCAACACCGGGGAGCTGTTTTTT
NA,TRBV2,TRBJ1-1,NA,CAGETGRLTEAFF,TGTGCCGGGGAGACAGGAAGACTCACTGAAGCTTTCTTT
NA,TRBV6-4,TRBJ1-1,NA,CASSDSGGISEAFF,TGTGCCAGCAGTGATTCGGGGGGAATCAGTGAAGCTTTCTTT